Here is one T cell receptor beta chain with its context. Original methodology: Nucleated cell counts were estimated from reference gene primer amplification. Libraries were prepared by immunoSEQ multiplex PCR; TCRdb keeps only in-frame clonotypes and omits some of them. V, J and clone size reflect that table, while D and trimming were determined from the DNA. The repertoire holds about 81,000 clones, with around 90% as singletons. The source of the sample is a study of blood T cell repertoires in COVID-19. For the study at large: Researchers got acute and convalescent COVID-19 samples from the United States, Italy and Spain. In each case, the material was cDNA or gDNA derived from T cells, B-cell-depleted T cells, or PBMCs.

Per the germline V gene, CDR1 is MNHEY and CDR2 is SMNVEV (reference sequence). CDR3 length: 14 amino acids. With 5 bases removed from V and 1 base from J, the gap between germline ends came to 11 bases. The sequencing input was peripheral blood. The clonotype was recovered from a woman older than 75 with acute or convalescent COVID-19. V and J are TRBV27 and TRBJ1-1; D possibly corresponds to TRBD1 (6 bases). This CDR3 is CASSPDRKNTEAFF. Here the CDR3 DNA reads TGTGCCAGCAGTCCGGACAGAAAGAACACTGAAGCTTTCTTT.